This T cell receptor (beta chain) is from a study of shared T cell receptors in the human thymus. Sequencing was performed with immunoSEQ multiplex PCR; in TCRdb, only in-frame clones are kept and a portion is missing. The sample gives hundreds of thousands of clones, 95% of which show up once; roughly 0.02% is in the top ten. This CDR3 is 17 amino acids long. Unmatched junction bases numbered 6, after V lost 0 bases and J lost 3 bases. Germline CDR1 reads SQVTM; CDR2 reads ANQGSEA. The origin of this receptor is a human donor. The rearrangement uses TRBV29-1 and TRBJ2-3; the match to TRBD2 covers 13 bases. Material for sequencing was thymocytes. The CDR3 nucleotides are TGCAGCGTTGAAGATCAGGGGACTAGCGGGACAACAGATACGCAGTATTTT. This translates into CSVEDQGTSGTTDTQYF.